This T cell receptor (beta chain) is drawn from a study of OX40 agonist ivuxolimab in advanced cancers. The junction had 1 base not matched to a gene; V was cut back by 3 bases and J by 4 bases. This CDR3 comprises 15 residues. CDR1 is LNHDA and CDR2 is SQIVND in the germline V gene (reference sequence). The table came from immunoSEQ multiplex PCR; TCRdb's copy has only in-frame clones and leaves some out. The table shows 82,000 or so clones, with over 85% occurring only once. This chain uses TRBV19 with TRBJ2-7, with 15 positions matching TRBD2. This TCR derives from an adult with an advanced solid tumor such as melanoma, head and neck, liver or kidney cancer. The material was CD4+ or CD8+ T cells sorted from blood, obtained in a trial of the OX40 agonist ivuxolimab. In DNA, the CDR3 is TGTGCCAGTAGTATCGGGACTAGCGGGAGGTACGAGCAGTACTTC. It specifies CASSIGTSGRYEQYF.